A single sample is the source of the 30 T cell receptor beta chains below, sequenced in a study of shared clonotypes between healthy human individuals. Profiled with immunoSEQ multiplex PCR; TCRdb holds only in-frame clones, not every one. Here the sample spans millions of clones, approximately 95% being singletons. CD45RO-negative, CCR7-positively selected cells formed the naive CD8 fraction, excluding terminally differentiated effector memory CD45RA+ cells. The specimen was naive CD8+ T cells sorted from blood. These receptors all come from a man younger than 30 in good health.

The chain combines TRBV5-1 with TRBJ2-1, with D unresolved. The CDR3 totals 11 residues. CDR1 is SGHRS, CDR2 YFSETQ, per germline. V was clipped by 5 bases and J by 6 bases, with 6 bases between them. The CDR3, as DNA: TGCGCCAGCAGATCAGTCAATGAGCAGTTCTTC. Its translation is CASRSVNEQFF. Based on the CDR3 plus reference TRBV5-1 and TRBJ2-1, the full variable domain is KAGVTQTPRYLIKTRGQQVTLSCSPISGHRSVSWYQQTPGQGLQFLFEYFSETQRNKGNFPGRFSGRQFSNSRSEMNVSTLELGDSALYLCASRSVNEQFFGPGTRLTVL.

V and J are TRBV10-1 and TRBJ2-7, with D perhaps TRBD2 (6 bases). Germline CDR1 reads WNHNN; CDR2 reads SYGVQD (reference sequence). Trimming took 5 bases from V and 4 from J, leaving 15 bases between them. CDR3 length: 14 amino acids. CDR3 protein: CASSPGLNSYEQYF. The CDR3 coding sequence is TGCGCCAGCAGTCCGGGACTTAACTCGTACGAGCAGTACTTC.

The gene calls are TRBV7-2 and TRBJ2-3, with D perhaps TRBD2 (5 bases). With 5 bases removed from V and 6 bases from J, the gap between germline ends came to 18 bases. This CDR3 contains 15 residues. The germline V gene encodes CDR1 SGHTA and CDR2 FQGNSA. The CDR3: CASSPIGGGYDTQYF. DNA of the CDR3: TGTGCCAGCAGCCCCATCGGAGGTGGCTACGATACGCAGTATTTT.

The genes are TRBV30 and TRBJ2-2; D not resolved. The length of the CDR3 is 14 residues. Germline CDR1 reads GTSNPN; CDR2 reads SVGIG (reference sequence). The germline V and J ends were trimmed by 0 bases and 6 bases, with 11 bases remaining between them. The CDR3 here is CAWSVPVYAGELFF. The CDR3 DNA reads TGTGCCTGGAGTGTACCGGTTTATGCCGGGGAGCTGTTTTTT.

This chain connects TRBV4-3 to TRBJ2-1; either TRBD1 or TRBD2 may supply D (5 bases each). V shed 4 bases and J shed 6 bases, with 16 bases lying between them. Germline-derived CDR1 and CDR2 are LGHNA and YSLEER. CDR3 length equals 15 residues. Written as DNA, the CDR3 is TGCGCCAGCAGCCCCCGGGTGGGGGAGACCAATGAGCAGTTCTTC. Its protein is CASSPRVGETNEQFF.

A single count supports this clone. Other DNA sequences in the same sample also yield this CDR3. The chain combines TRBV28 with TRBJ1-4, with D maybe TRBD1 (5 bases). The germline gives CDR1 MDHEN, CDR2 SYDVKM. This CDR3 is 16 amino acids long. V lost 3 bases and J 0 bases, leaving 11 bases between the germline ends. CDR3 DNA sequence: TGTGCCAGCAGTTTTTACCGAGGGGCAACTAATGAAAAACTGTTTTTT. Translated: CASSFYRGATNEKLFF.

For this clone: This specimen includes other DNA sequences encoding the same CDR3. The V and J genes are TRBV6-5 and TRBJ2-1, with 8 bases that match TRBD1. J was trimmed by 8 bases and V by 3 bases; bases with no gene match: 6. This CDR3 spans 14 amino acids. CDR1 is MNHEY and CDR2 is SVGAGI in the germline V gene. DNA for the CDR3: TGTGCCAGCAGTTATGGGCAGGGGGCCGATGAGCAGTTCTTC. The encoded protein is CASSYGQGADEQFF.

The genes are TRBV7-8 and TRBJ2-7; 11 nucleotides line up with TRBD2. V was clipped by 5 bases and J by 2 bases; unmatched bases: 5. Germline values: CDR1 SGHVS, CDR2 FQNEAQ. CDR3 length: 15 amino acids. CDR3 amino acids: CASSPWGLAAYEQYF. DNA for the CDR3: TGTGCCAGCAGCCCGTGGGGACTAGCGGCCTACGAGCAGTACTTC.

V is TRBV5-1 and J is TRBJ1-2; D gene unclear. Trimming shortened V by 0 bases and J by 3 bases, and 12 bases separated the two germline ends. The CDR3 runs 15 residues. Germline V gene lookup returns CDR1 SGHRS and CDR2 YFSETQ. The CDR3 loop is CASSLGTDGDYGYTF. The CDR3 DNA sequence: TGCGCCAGCAGCTTGGGGACGGATGGGGACTATGGCTACACCTTC.

The rearrangement uses TRBV7-3 and TRBJ1-1; D is unresolved. In germline, CDR1 is SGHTA, CDR2 FQGTGA. The CDR3 length is 14 residues. Trimming left V 1 base short and J 6 bases short, with 12 bases between. The CDR3 nucleotides read TGTGCCAGCAGCTTAAAACACGGGAGCCCTGAAGCTTTCTTT. The encoded protein is CASSLKHGSPEAFF.

The rearrangement links TRBV2 to TRBJ2-4; 11 positions match TRBD2. Trimming at V came to 4 bases and at J to 1 base, leaving 12 bases not matched to a gene. The CDR3 runs 19 residues. In germline, CDR1 is SNHLY, CDR2 FYNNEI. In DNA, the CDR3 is TGTGCCAGCAGTGTGGCTAGCGGGGGGCCTACTTTCGCCAAAAACATTCAGTACTTC. It translates to CASSVASGGPTFAKNIQYF.

The sample holds one count of this clone. The chain couples TRBV28 to TRBJ2-3; no firm D call. This CDR3 comprises 15 residues. Trimming stripped 2 bases from V and 6 bases from J, with 15 bases between. Germline V gene lookup returns CDR1 MDHEN and CDR2 SYDVKM. The CDR3 region is CASSLISVVSDTQYF. The DNA of the CDR3 is TGTGCCAGCAGTTTAATTTCGGTAGTTTCCGATACGCAGTATTTT.

The chain is built from TRBV6-5 and TRBJ2-5; unclear D gene. TRBJ2-7 matches the DNA end more closely, so the J call is doubtful. Germline V gene lookup returns CDR1 MNHEY and CDR2 SVGAGI. The CDR3 is 15 residues long. CDR3 sequence: CASSYDPLGMGEQYF. The CDR3 nucleotides read TGTGCCAGCAGTTATGATCCCCTCGGAATGGGCGAGCAGTACTTC.

V is TRBV18 and J is TRBJ2-7; the D is unclear. This CDR3 has 13 residues. Germline CDR1 KGHSH, CDR2 LQKENI. The V and J ends lost 2 bases and 2 bases respectively, with 7 bases between them. CDR3 nucleotides: TGTGCCAGCTCACCAAGTGAGCCCTACGAGCAGTACTTC. This encodes CASSPSEPYEQYF.

V is TRBV2 and J is TRBJ2-4, with D maybe TRBD2 (6 bases). Germline CDR1 is SNHLY and CDR2 is FYNNEI. V was pared by 8 bases and J by 0 bases, with 17 bases between. The CDR3 contains 16 residues. DNA for the CDR3: TGTGCCAGCGGAAGGTCCGTGGGACTAGCCAAAAACATTCAGTACTTC. As protein: CASGRSVGLAKNIQYF.

The chain combines TRBV27 with TRBJ2-5; D ambiguous. Deletions cut 2 bases from V and 5 bases from J, with 12 bases between. Germline loops: CDR1 MNHEY, CDR2 SMNVEV (reference sequence). The CDR3 loop spans 14 amino acids. The CDR3 nucleotides are TGTGCCAGCAGTTTAATGCGGAGTGGGGAGACCCAGTACTTC. Translation gives CASSLMRSGETQYF.

V and J are TRBV28 and TRBJ2-1, with D maybe TRBD1 (6 bases). This CDR3 region has 12 residues. With 2 bases removed from V and 7 bases from J, the gap between germline ends came to 6 bases. Per germline, CDR1 MDHEN and CDR2 SYDVKM. The CDR3 loop reads CASSLQGNEQFF. Written as DNA, the CDR3 is TGTGCCAGCAGTTTACAGGGGAATGAGCAGTTCTTC. The full variable domain, in which reference TRBV28 and TRBJ2-1 provide the parts outside the CDR3, is DVKVTQSSRYLVKRTGEKVFLECVQDMDHENMFWYRQDPGLGLRLIYFSYDVKMKEKGDIPEGYSVSREKKERFSLILESASTNQTSMYLCASSLQGNEQFFGPGTRLTVL.

The chain has TRBV30 and TRBJ2-7; D perhaps matches TRBD2 (5 bases). CDR1 and CDR2 from the germline V gene are GTSNPN and SVGIG (reference sequence). The CDR3 sequence is 19 residues long. V lost 1 base, J lost 5 bases, and 30 bases lay in between. The CDR3 nucleotides are TGTGCCTGGAGTGGGGTTAGGTCGGGTGGACTCCCAAGCCGAAACGAGCAGTACTTC. This encodes CAWSGVRSGGLPSRNEQYF. Using reference TRBV30 and TRBJ2-7 for the parts outside the CDR3, the full variable domain is SQTIHQWPATLVQPVGSPLSLECTVEGTSNPNLYWYRQAAGRGLQLLFYSVGIGQISSEVPQNLSASRPQDRQFILSSKKLLLSDSGFYLCAWSGVRSGGLPSRNEQYFGPGTRLTVT.

The rearrangement uses TRBV10-1 and TRBJ1-4; unclear D gene. Germline CDR1 WNHNN, CDR2 SYGVQD (reference sequence). This CDR3 is 12 amino acids long. Trimming shortened V by 4 bases and J by 4 bases, and 4 bases separated the two germline ends. CDR3: CASSGDNEKLFF. The DNA for the CDR3 is TGCGCCAGCAGTGGGGATAATGAAAAACTGTTTTTT.

This clone was seen just once. The J gene is TRBJ1-2, the V gene TRBV5-8; D gene ambiguous. CDR3 length: 14 residues. The V gene's germline CDR1 is SGHTS and CDR2 YDEGEE. Trimming took off 0 bases at V and 4 bases at J, with 10 bases between the two ends. CDR3 coding DNA: TGTGCCAGCAGCTTGGCTGGGCACCTCTATGGCTACACCTTC. Encoded protein: CASSLAGHLYGYTF.

The CDR3, as DNA: TGTGCCAGCGCGTCGACAGATACGCAGTATTTT. Encoded protein: CASASTDTQYF. The genes are TRBV2 and TRBJ2-3; no firm D call. Germline V gives CDR1 SNHLY, CDR2 FYNNEI. The CDR3 totals 11 residues. Trimming shortened V by 8 bases and J by 3 bases, and 6 bases separated the two germline ends.

With regard to this clone: Within the sample, other DNA sequences also encode this same CDR3. The chain employs TRBV7-9 and TRBJ2-7, with no clear D. Trimming cost V 4 bases and J 3 bases, with 13 bases left between them. The germline V gene has CDR1 SEHNR and CDR2 FQNEAQ (reference sequence). This CDR3 has 14 amino acids. CDR3 DNA sequence: TGTGCCAGCAGCTCCTCCGACGGTTACTACGAGCAGTACTTC. It specifies CASSSSDGYYEQYF.

CDR3 coding DNA: TGTGCTAGTGGTTTGGGATGGCGACTGGAGGAGAACATTCAGTACTTC. Its protein is CASGLGWRLEENIQYF. The chain links TRBV12-5 to TRBJ2-4, with D perhaps matching TRBD2 (5 bases). CDR3 size: 16 residues. Germline CDR1 reads LGHNT; CDR2 reads FRNRAP. V lost 1 base and J 7 bases, leaving 17 bases between the germline ends.

The table lists this clone with a few counts. The chain recombines TRBV5-1 with TRBJ2-7, with 9 bases lining up with TRBD2. The CDR3 has 17 residues. V shed 1 base and J 5 bases; nucleotides not matched to a gene: 13. The germline V gene encodes CDR1 SGHRS and CDR2 YFSETQ. CDR3 in DNA: TGCGCCAGCAGCTTGACGGGCGGGAGGGCCGGGTACCACGAGCAGTACTTC. It is translated as CASSLTGGRAGYHEQYF. Using reference TRBV5-1 and TRBJ2-7 for the parts outside the CDR3, the full variable domain is KAGVTQTPRYLIKTRGQQVTLSCSPISGHRSVSWYQQTPGQGLQFLFEYFSETQRNKGNFPGRFSGRQFSNSRSEMNVSTLELGDSALYLCASSLTGGRAGYHEQYFGPGTRLTVT.

This clone was recorded only once. At the DNA level, this CDR3 is encoded by other sequences in the same sample as well. The CDR3 region has the DNA TGTGCCAGCAGCTTAGAGCCCGCCTACGAGCAGTACTTC. This gives the protein CASSLEPAYEQYF. The V call is TRBV7-8, the J call TRBJ2-7, with D unclear. The V end was cut by 1 base, the J end by 2 bases, with 6 bases between. Germline CDR1 is SGHVS and CDR2 is FQNEAQ. There are 13 residues in the CDR3.

The gene calls are TRBV5-1 and TRBJ1-2; D is undetermined. The V end was cut by 0 bases, the J end by 4 bases, with 22 bases between. Germline values: CDR1 SGHRS, CDR2 YFSETQ. The CDR3 spans 18 residues. CDR3 nucleotide sequence: TGCGCCAGCAGCTTGGCCGGGCAGGCCCTAGTTTTTTCCTATGGCTACACCTTC. It translates to CASSLAGQALVFSYGYTF.

The table lists this clone with a count of one. The V call is TRBV27, the J call TRBJ2-3; 10 nucleotides match TRBD2. The CDR3 extends over 16 amino acids. Germline loops: CDR1 MNHEY, CDR2 SMNVEV (reference sequence). Germline trimming cut 7 bases from V and 1 base from J; bases unmatched to any gene: 8. The DNA of the CDR3 is TGTGCCAGCAAACGGGCTAGCGGGGGACGCACAGATACGCAGTATTTT. Its protein product is CASKRASGGRTDTQYF.

This chain links TRBV19 with TRBJ2-7; D not resolved. CDR1 and CDR2 (germline): LNHDA, SQIVND (reference sequence). V was cut by 4 bases and J by 0 bases, with 13 bases left in between. CDR3 length: 15 residues. In DNA form, the CDR3 reads TGTGCCAGTAGTACTGGGCACAGCGCCTCCTACGAGCAGTACTTC. Its protein product is CASSTGHSASYEQYF.

This clone was picked up a small number of times. Other DNA sequences in this specimen translate into the identical CDR3. This chain connects TRBV30 to TRBJ2-7; D gene uncertain. The CDR3 has 11 residues. V lost 1 base and J 3 bases, leaving 4 bases between the germline ends. Germline CDR1 and CDR2: GTSNPN and SVGIG (reference sequence). CDR3 sequence (DNA): TGTGCCTGGAGTGACAGCTACGAGCAGTACTTC. Its translation is CAWSDSYEQYF.

This chain joins TRBV11-2 and TRBJ1-1, with TRBD1 matching 9 bases. The V segment lost 1 base and the J segment 11 bases; nucleotides outside the gene matches: 5. This CDR3 has 13 amino acids. CDR1 is SGHAT and CDR2 is FQNNGV in the germline V gene. The CDR3 DNA follows: TGTGCCAGCAGCTTAGTTGGGACAGGGAACGCTTTCTTT. Its translation: CASSLVGTGNAFF.